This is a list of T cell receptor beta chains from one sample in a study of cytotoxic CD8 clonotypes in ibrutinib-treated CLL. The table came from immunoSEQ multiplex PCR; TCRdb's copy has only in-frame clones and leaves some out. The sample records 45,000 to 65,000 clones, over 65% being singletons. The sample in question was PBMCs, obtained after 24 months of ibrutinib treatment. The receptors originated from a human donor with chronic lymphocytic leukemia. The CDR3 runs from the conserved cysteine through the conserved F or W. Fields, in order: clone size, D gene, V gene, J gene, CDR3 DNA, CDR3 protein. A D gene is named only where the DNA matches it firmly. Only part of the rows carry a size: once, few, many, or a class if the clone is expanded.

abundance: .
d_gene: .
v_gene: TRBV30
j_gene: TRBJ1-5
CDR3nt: TGTGCCTGGGGGGCAGGGCGGGATCAGCCCCAGCATTTT
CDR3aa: CAWGAGRDQPQHF

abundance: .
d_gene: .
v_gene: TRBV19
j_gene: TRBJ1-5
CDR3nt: TGTGCCAGTAGCCTGACGGGGCAGGGGAATCAGCCCCAGCATTTT
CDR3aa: CASSLTGQGNQPQHF

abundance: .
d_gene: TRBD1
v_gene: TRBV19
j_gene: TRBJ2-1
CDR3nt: TGTGCCAGTAGTAAGGACAGGGGAGGTTTGGCAGTTAAGCAGTTCTTC
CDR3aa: CASSKDRGGLAVKQFF

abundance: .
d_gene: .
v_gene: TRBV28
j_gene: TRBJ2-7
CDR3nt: TGTGCCAGCAGTTTTACGGCAGGGAGGTACGAGCAGTACTTC
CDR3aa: CASSFTAGRYEQYF

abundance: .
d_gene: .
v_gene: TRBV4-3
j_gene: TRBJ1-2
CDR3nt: TGCGCCAGCAGCAAAATTTACAGGGCTCTCTACTATGGCTACACCTTC
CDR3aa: CASSKIYRALYYGYTF

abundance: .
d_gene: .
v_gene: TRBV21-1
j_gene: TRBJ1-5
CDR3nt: TGTGCCAGCAGCAAACACGGCCATCAGCCCCAGCATTTT
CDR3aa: CASSKHGHQPQHF

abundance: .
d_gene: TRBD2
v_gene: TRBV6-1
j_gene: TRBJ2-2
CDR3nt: TGTGCCAGCAGTAATACGGGACTAGTAGTTGGGGAGCTGTTTTTT
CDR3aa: CASSNTGLVVGELFF

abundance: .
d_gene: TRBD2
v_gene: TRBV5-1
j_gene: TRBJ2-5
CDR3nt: TGCGCCAGCAGCTTGGGGGGAGGGAGCCGTTTTTTGGAAGAGACCCAGTACTTC
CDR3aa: CASSLGGGSRFLEETQYF

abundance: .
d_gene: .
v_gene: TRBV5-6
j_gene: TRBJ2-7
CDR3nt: TGTGCCAGCAGCCAACTCCGGGTCTACGAGCAGTACTTC
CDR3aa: CASSQLRVYEQYF

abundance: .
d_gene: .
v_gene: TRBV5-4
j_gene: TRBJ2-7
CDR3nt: TGTGCCAGCAGCTTGGAGGCATTCTCCTACGAGCAGTACTTC
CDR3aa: CASSLEAFSYEQYF

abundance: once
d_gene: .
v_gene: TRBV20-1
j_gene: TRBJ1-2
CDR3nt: TGCAGTGCTAGAGTCCCCAATGGCTACACCTTC
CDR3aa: CSARVPNGYTF

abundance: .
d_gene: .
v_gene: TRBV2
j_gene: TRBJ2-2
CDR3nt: TGTGCCAGCAGTGAACTGAGGAACACCGGGGAGCTGTTTTTT
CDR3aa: CASSELRNTGELFF

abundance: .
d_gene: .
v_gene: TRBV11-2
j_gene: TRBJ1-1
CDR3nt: TGTGCCAGCAGCTTAGCCCCAGGGGTGGCCACTGAAGCTTTCTTT
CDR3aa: CASSLAPGVATEAFF

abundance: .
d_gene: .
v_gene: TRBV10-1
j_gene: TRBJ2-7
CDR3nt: TGCGCCAGCAGTGAGTCGATTGATTCCTACGAGCAGTACTTC
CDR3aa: CASSESIDSYEQYF

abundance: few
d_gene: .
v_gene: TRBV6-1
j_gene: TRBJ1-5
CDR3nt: TGTGCCAGCAGGGAAAATCAGCCCCAGCATTTT
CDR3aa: CASRENQPQHF

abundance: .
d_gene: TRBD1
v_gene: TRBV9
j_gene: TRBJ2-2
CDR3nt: TGTGCCAGCAGCGTTAGTGGGGCCTTGGGACAGGGCACGGGCGGGGAGCTGTTTTTT
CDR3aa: CASSVSGALGQGTGGELFF